These 16 T cell receptor beta chains were all obtained from the same sample, sequenced in a study of response to subunit inactivated influenza vaccine. MiXCR, run by TCRdb on the RT-PCR reads, gives a single entry per CDR3 protein. The profile covers under 950,000 distinct CDR3 sequences, with roughly 20% appearing a single time and 10% to 13% taken by the ten largest. Sequencing was performed on PBMCs from blood, taken around 5 days after vaccination. The receptors here all came from a man aged 50-60 years who received an inactivated influenza vaccine.

The chain links TRBV3-1 to TRBJ2-1; no clear D gene. V lost 2 bases, J lost 7 bases, and 18 bases lay in between. The CDR3 covers 16 residues. The germline CDR1 and CDR2 sequences are LGHDT and YNNKEL (reference sequence). CDR3 amino acids: CASSQNRPSIGNEQFF. The DNA of the CDR3 is TGTGCCAGCAGCCAAAACCGACCTTCGATTGGTAATGAGCAGTTCTTC.

The chain couples TRBV7-2 to TRBJ2-3; D perhaps matches TRBD2 (6 bases). Germline V gives CDR1 SGHTA, CDR2 FQGNSA. Between the trimmed V and J ends, which lost 5 bases and 0 bases, there was a span of 12 bases. There are 15 residues in the CDR3. The chain's CDR3 is CASSRLGGSTDTQYF. The CDR3 nucleotides are TGTGCCAGCAGCCGCTTGGGGGGAAGCACAGATACGCAGTATTTT.

This clonotype has more than one count but fewer than ten. V gene TRBV10-3 combines with J gene TRBJ2-7; no reliable D call. Trimming stripped 4 bases from V and 0 bases from J, with 7 bases between. Germline CDR1 ENHRY, CDR2 SYGVKD. The CDR3 loop spans 13 amino acids. DNA for the CDR3: TGTGCCATCAGTGGGCACAGCTCCTACGAGCAGTACTTC. It specifies CAISGHSSYEQYF.

The rearrangement uses TRBV3-1 and TRBJ2-7; D is undetermined. This CDR3 has 13 residues. Germline CDR1 is LGHDT and CDR2 is YNNKEL (reference sequence). V was trimmed by 1 base and J by 5 bases, leaving 9 bases between them. The CDR3 DNA reads as TGTGCCAGCAGCCAAGTTTCGGGCGACGAGCAGTACTTC. It yields the protein CASSQVSGDEQYF.

This clonotype has a count of ten or more. The chain has TRBV7-2 and TRBJ2-1, with 11 nucleotides matching TRBD2. Germline values: CDR1 SGHTA, CDR2 FQGNSA. The CDR3 loop spans 16 amino acids. V lost 5 bases to trimming and J lost 9 bases; unmatched junction nucleotides: 12. The CDR3 loop reads CASSLVIAGGLGEQFF. In nucleotides, the CDR3 is TGTGCCAGCAGCCTAGTCATAGCGGGAGGGCTTGGTGAGCAGTTCTTC.

The chain joins TRBV10-3 to TRBJ2-7; D possibly corresponds to TRBD2 (5 bases). The V gene lost 6 bases and the J gene lost 0 bases, with 9 bases spanning the gap. CDR1 is ENHRY, CDR2 SYGVKD, per germline. CDR3 length: 13 amino acids. The CDR3 DNA reads as TGTGCCATCAGGGCTGGGAGCTCCTACGAGCAGTACTTC. Protein: CAIRAGSSYEQYF.

This chain connects TRBV12-3 or TRBV12-4 to TRBJ2-4; 7 bases map to TRBD1. Trimming cost V 6 bases and J 0 bases; bases outside gene matches: 8. This CDR3 has 16 residues. CDR3: CASRPGQTLAKNIQYF. CDR3 nucleotides: TGTGCCAGCAGGCCGGGACAGACGCTAGCCAAAAACATTCAGTACTTC.

J is TRBJ1-6 and V is TRBV6-1; TRBD1 matches at 7 bases. The CDR3 covers 15 residues. V lost 2 bases to trimming and J lost 8 bases; unmatched junction nucleotides: 6. The germline V gene has CDR1 MNHNS and CDR2 SASEGT. This CDR3 reads CASSESNRGYSPLHF. Written as DNA, the CDR3 is TGTGCCAGCAGTGAAAGTAACAGGGGCTATTCACCCCTCCACTTT.

This clonotype was detected ten times or more. The chain has TRBV12-3 or TRBV12-4 and TRBJ2-1; TRBD1 agrees at 7 bases. The CDR3 extends over 15 amino acids. With V trimmed by 6 bases and J by 6 bases, 11 bases remained unmatched. The DNA for the CDR3 is TGTGCCAGCAGCCGGGGACAGTTGAGTTTCAATGAGCAGTTCTTC. Its translation: CASSRGQLSFNEQFF.

This clonotype occurred once. The V gene is TRBV3-1, the J gene TRBJ2-1; D unclear. Trimming took 3 bases from V and 8 from J, leaving 8 bases between them. Per the germline V gene, CDR1 is LGHDT and CDR2 is YNNKEL (reference sequence). CDR3 length: 12 amino acids. Written as DNA, the CDR3 is TGTGCCAGCAGCCATCTGTGGGATGAGCAGTTCTTC. It yields the protein CASSHLWDEQFF.

This clonotype was found a few times. The chain is built from TRBV7-2 and TRBJ1-5, with D unresolved. The V gene lost 1 base and the J gene lost 0 bases, with 10 bases spanning the gap. Germline V lookup: CDR1 SGHTA, CDR2 FQGNSA. The CDR3 is 16 residues long. In nucleotides, the CDR3 is TGTGCCAGCAGCTTAGGATCCGGGTATAGCAATCAGCCCCAGCATTTT. Its protein is CASSLGSGYSNQPQHF.

Points on this clonotype: Given the absence of the conserved phenylalanine or tryptophan at the CDR3 end, a read error is likely. The rearrangement joins TRBV5-6 to TRBJ1-1; TRBD1 matches 11 bases. J lost 1 base, V lost 2 bases, and 4 bases had no gene match. CDR3 length: 16 residues. Germline loops: CDR1 SGHDT, CDR2 YYEEEE. The CDR3: CASSFYGQGANTEAFL. The DNA for the CDR3 is TGTGCCAGCAGCTTTTACGGACAGGGGGCGAACACTGAAGCTTTCCTT.

J is TRBJ2-3 and V is TRBV12-3 or TRBV12-4; a weak D match, TRBD2 (6 bases). CDR3 length: 17 residues. Deletions cut 5 bases from V and 1 base from J, with 19 bases between. The CDR3 DNA reads TGTGCCAGCAGTGAGATACTAGTTTGGGAGGGCACAGATACGCAGTATTTT. It codes for CASSEILVWEGTDTQYF.

This sequence joins TRBV28 and TRBJ2-1; D may be TRBD2 (6 bases). Trimming cost V 2 bases and J 7 bases, with 18 bases left between them. CDR3 size: 16 residues. CDR1 and CDR2 from the germline V gene are MDHEN and SYDVKM. As DNA, the CDR3 is TGTGCCAGCAGTTTAAGACTAGGGTTTATCGTTAATGAGCAGTTCTTC. Translating gives CASSLRLGFIVNEQFF.

The chain has TRBV9 and TRBJ1-1, with D unclear. V was shortened by 0 bases and J by 4 bases, with 10 bases between the two germline ends. This CDR3 is built from 14 residues. CDR1 is SGDLS, CDR2 YYNGEE, per germline. This CDR3 is CASSVDSRVTEAFF. The CDR3 DNA sequence: TGTGCCAGCAGCGTAGATTCGAGGGTCACTGAAGCTTTCTTT.

This clonotype was seen a handful of times. The genes are TRBV20-1 and TRBJ2-3, with 14 bases fitting TRBD2. Germline-derived CDR1 and CDR2 are DFQATT and SNEGSKA (reference sequence). After removal of 5 bases from V and 7 bases from J, the junction contained 11 bases not matched to a gene. This CDR3 is 16 amino acids long. The CDR3 sequence: CSARPGTSGSGNTQYF. For the CDR3, the DNA is TGCAGTGCTCGACCCGGGACTAGCGGGAGTGGGAATACGCAGTATTTT.